These 31 T cell receptor beta chains were all obtained from the same sample, sequenced in a study of breast tumors, draining lymph nodes, adjacent tissues. TCRdb fed the multiplex PCR reads into MiXCR, producing one record per CDR3 protein. The sample lists approximately 52,000 distinct CDR3 sequences, under 55% occurring once. The sample was breast tumor tissue. These receptors all stem from a female donor with breast cancer. Some clones in this sample may be carry-over from other donors' samples.

This sequence joins TRBV5-6 and TRBJ1-6, with D possibly being TRBD1 (6 bases). Trimming removed 2 bases from V and 6 bases from J, with 9 bases in between. The CDR3 runs to 14 residues. Per the germline V gene, CDR1 is SGHDT and CDR2 is YYEEEE. CDR3 amino acids: CASSLQGSNSPLHF. In DNA, the CDR3 is TGTGCCAGCAGCTTACAGGGCTCTAATTCACCCCTCCACTTT.

This clonotype was recorded at least ten times. The rearrangement uses TRBV4-3 and TRBJ2-7; no definite D call. The length of the CDR3 is 15 residues. V gave up 0 bases and J gave up 0 bases, with 9 bases separating them. Germline assignment: CDR1 LGHNA and CDR2 YSLEER. CDR3 in amino acids: CASSQEITSSYEQYF. Written as DNA, the CDR3 is TGCGCCAGCAGCCAAGAGATTACGAGCTCCTACGAGCAGTACTTC.

This clonotype was counted ten times or more. The chain joins TRBV12-3 or TRBV12-4 to TRBJ1-2; 9 nucleotides align to TRBD1. The CDR3 totals 14 residues. The junction had 6 bases not matched to a gene; V was cut back by 7 bases and J by 3 bases. CDR3 nucleotides: TGTGCCAGCACCCGGACAGGGGTGGACTATGGCTACACCTTC. Amino acids: CASTRTGVDYGYTF.

This clonotype was counted many times. The DNA for the CDR3 is TGTGCCAGCAGCGTAGATATAGCGGGAGGTTCCACCGGGGAGCTGTTTTTT. Protein: CASSVDIAGGSTGELFF. The J gene is TRBJ2-2, the V gene TRBV9, with 10 bases that match TRBD2. The CDR3 loop spans 17 amino acids. Unmatched junction bases numbered 6, after V lost 0 bases and J lost 4 bases. Germline V gene sequence: CDR1 SGDLS, CDR2 YYNGEE.

Concerning this clonotype itself: One end of the junction varies from germline; a read error may be responsible. The J gene is TRBJ1-4, the V gene TRBV20-1; D gene uncertain. CDR1 and CDR2 (germline): DFQATT, SNEGSKA (reference sequence). The CDR3 has 12 amino acids. The CDR3 region has the DNA TGCAGTGCTGGAGATCCGGGGGAAAAACTGTTTTTT. This codes for CSAGDPGEKLFF.

This clonotype was seen at least ten times. This chain connects TRBV5-8 to TRBJ1-5; 9 nucleotides agree with TRBD1. The CDR3 has 15 amino acids. Germline values: CDR1 SGHTS, CDR2 YDEGEE. The junction had 3 bases not matched to a gene; V was cut back by 2 bases and J by 3 bases. This CDR3 is CASSFRDRVNQPQHF. CDR3 coding DNA: TGTGCCAGCAGCTTCCGGGACAGGGTCAATCAGCCCCAGCATTTT.

This clonotype occurred many times. The rearrangement links TRBV27 to TRBJ2-1, with TRBD2 identical over 8 bases. Trimming cost V 6 bases and J 3 bases; bases outside gene matches: 7. From germline, CDR1 is MNHEY and CDR2 SMNVEV (reference sequence). The length of the CDR3 is 15 residues. This CDR3 is CASRALAEIYNEQFF. In DNA form, the CDR3 reads TGTGCCAGCAGGGCACTAGCGGAGATCTACAATGAGCAGTTCTTC.

This clonotype was observed at least ten times. The chain is built from TRBV5-5 and TRBJ2-1, with D maybe TRBD2 (7 bases). CDR3 length equals 15 residues. The germline V gene encodes CDR1 SGHKS and CDR2 YYEKEE (reference sequence). V lost 8 bases and J lost 0, with 15 bases in between. This CDR3 is CASQRGGSSYNEQFF. In DNA form, the CDR3 reads TGTGCCAGTCAGAGGGGGGGAAGCTCCTACAATGAGCAGTTCTTC.

This clonotype was counted at least ten times. This chain uses TRBV4-1 with TRBJ2-7; 8 bases align to TRBD1. J gave up 2 bases and V 2 bases, and 11 bases lay outside the gene matches. Germline V gene data show CDR1 as MGHRA and CDR2 as YSYEKL. CDR3 length: 17 amino acids. CDR3 amino acids: CASSQSGGTGETYEQYF. As DNA, the CDR3 is TGCGCCAGCAGCCAAAGCGGCGGGACAGGAGAAACCTACGAGCAGTACTTC.

This clonotype was counted at least ten times. This chain uses TRBV7-3 with TRBJ2-5, with 8 bases lining up with TRBD1. The trim removed 0 bases at V and 4 bases at J, leaving 10 bases unmatched. CDR3 size: 17 residues. The germline gives CDR1 SGHTA, CDR2 FQGTGA. The CDR3 nucleotides are TGTGCCAGCAGCTTAACGAGTGGACAGGGTCTGGGAGAGACCCAGTACTTC. Residues: CASSLTSGQGLGETQYF.

Within the sample, this clonotype is medium-sized. This chain joins TRBV5-1 and TRBJ2-3; D ambiguous. Germline V gene lookup returns CDR1 SGHRS and CDR2 YFSETQ. The V and J ends lost 0 bases and 0 bases respectively, with 8 bases between them. This CDR3 is built from 15 residues. CDR3 nucleotides: TGCGCCAGCAGCTTGGAATGGGTGAGCACAGATACGCAGTATTTT. It specifies CASSLEWVSTDTQYF.

In the case of this clonotype: Without the conserved terminal phenylalanine or tryptophan, this CDR3 likely stems from a read error. This rearrangement joins TRBV6-5 to TRBJ2-7, with 8 bases aligning to TRBD1. The CDR3 consists of 14 residues. CDR1 and CDR2 (germline): MNHEY, SVGAGI. CDR3 protein: CPSGRLTGGYEQYS. Written as DNA, the CDR3 is TGTCCCAGCGGAAGACTTACAGGGGGCTACGAGCAGTACTCC.

This clonotype was detected ten times or more. The gene calls are TRBV30 and TRBJ2-2; D unresolved. V lost 0 bases and J 6 bases, leaving 8 bases between the germline ends. CDR1 is GTSNPN and CDR2 is SVGIG in the germline V gene (reference sequence). This CDR3 spans 13 amino acids. The CDR3 DNA reads TGTGCCTGGAGTGTACTGGAAGCCGGGGAGCTGTTTTTT. Translation gives CAWSVLEAGELFF.

The chain recombines TRBV29-1 with TRBJ2-6; no clear D gene. V was shortened by 4 bases and J by 5 bases, with 6 bases between the two germline ends. Germline CDR1 SQVTM, CDR2 ANQGSEA. This CDR3 has 12 amino acids. CDR3: CSVVWRANVLTF. The CDR3 region has the DNA TGCAGCGTTGTCTGGCGGGCCAACGTCCTGACTTTC.

This clonotype was counted at least ten times. The J gene is TRBJ1-5, the V gene TRBV6-2 or TRBV6-3; 7 bases map to TRBD1. V shed 6 bases, J shed 0 bases, and the junction held 11 bases outside the gene matches. There are 17 residues in the CDR3. CDR1 and CDR2 from the germline V gene are MNHEY and SVGEGT. DNA for the CDR3: TGTGCCAGCAGCCTAGCCAGGGGGACTGCTAGCAATCAGCCCCAGCATTTT. This codes for CASSLARGTASNQPQHF.

This chain joins TRBV12-3 or TRBV12-4 and TRBJ1-5; TRBD1 agrees at 7 bases. Trimming at V came to 6 bases and at J to 6 bases, leaving 8 bases not matched to a gene. The CDR3 runs 14 residues. The CDR3 nucleotides read TGTGCCAGCAGAGGGACAGCGGGGGGTCAGCCCCAGCATTTT. Encoded protein: CASRGTAGGQPQHF.

This clonotype has a count of ten or more. This chain connects TRBV10-3 to TRBJ2-7; TRBD1 agrees at 7 bases. V trimming: 4 bases; J trimming: 0 bases; junction bases outside the gene matches: 12. The CDR3 loop spans 17 amino acids. Germline V gene sequence: CDR1 ENHRY, CDR2 SYGVKD. CDR3 in DNA: TGTGCCATCAGTGGGGCAGGGGGTGCTTTACCCTCCTACGAGCAGTACTTC. It is translated as CAISGAGGALPSYEQYF.

In the case of this clonotype: Germline and junction disagree at one end, which may indicate a read error. The chain employs TRBV7-2 and TRBJ2-7, with 8 bases fitting TRBD1. The germline V gene encodes CDR1 SGHTA and CDR2 FQGNSA. The CDR3 runs 15 residues. The CDR3 DNA reads as TGTGCCGGCAGCTTAGGCGGGACAGGCCTATACGAGCAGCACTTC. This encodes CAGSLGGTGLYEQHF.

As regards this clonotype: This may be a read error, as it is one base from a much larger clone. The gene calls are TRBV6-6 and TRBJ2-7; 8 nucleotides line up with TRBD2. Germline V gene data show CDR1 as MNHNY and CDR2 as SVGAGI (reference sequence). The CDR3 length is 15 residues. The CDR3 sequence is CASSPGTSEVYEQCF. The CDR3 region has the DNA TGTGCCAGCAGCCCCGGGACTAGTGAGGTCTACGAGCAGTGCTTC.

This clonotype was seen repeatedly, ten times or more. The chain is built from TRBV10-3 and TRBJ2-5; tentative D call: TRBD1 (6 bases). The germline V gene encodes CDR1 ENHRY and CDR2 SYGVKD. The CDR3 contains 13 residues. V lost 2 bases and J 3 bases, leaving 7 bases between the germline ends. CDR3 amino acids: CAISERTEETQYF. The CDR3 DNA reads as TGTGCCATCAGTGAGCGGACAGAAGAGACCCAGTACTTC.

This clonotype was seen at least ten times. The V call is TRBV5-6, the J call TRBJ2-5; 15 nucleotides align to TRBD2. J gave up 2 bases and V 4 bases, and 6 bases lay outside the gene matches. From germline, CDR1 is SGHDT and CDR2 YYEEEE. The CDR3 is 17 amino acids. CDR3 coding DNA: TGTGCCAGCAGCCACGGACTAGCGGGAGGGGGTCAAGAGACCCAGTACTTC. Translation: CASSHGLAGGGQETQYF.

The chain couples TRBV20-1 to TRBJ1-6; 10 bases fit TRBD1. With V trimmed by 2 bases and J by 13 bases, 11 bases remained unmatched. Germline CDR1 reads DFQATT; CDR2 reads SNEGSKA (reference sequence). CDR3 size: 15 residues. CDR3 loop: CSARPTGGPSSPLHF. The CDR3 nucleotides read TGCAGTGCTAGACCGACAGGGGGCCCGTCGTCGCCCCTCCACTTT.

Ten or more counts support this clonotype. V is TRBV2 and J is TRBJ2-3; D may correspond to TRBD1 or TRBD2 (5 bases each). Trimming stripped 3 bases from V and 2 bases from J, with 18 bases between. Germline CDR1 and CDR2: SNHLY and FYNNEI. The CDR3 loop spans 17 amino acids. DNA of the CDR3: TGTGCCAGCAGTGATTGGGGTGGGGACCAAATCACAGATACGCAGTATTTT. Residues: CASSDWGGDQITDTQYF.

The CDR3 DNA is TGTGCCAGCAGCCTCGGAGGGGCGAGCTATGGCTACACCTTC. Protein sequence: CASSLGGASYGYTF. The rearrangement joins TRBV6-2 or TRBV6-3 to TRBJ1-2; the D gene is possibly TRBD1 (5 bases). Germline V gives CDR1 MNHEY, CDR2 SVGEGT. The CDR3 spans 14 residues. V shed 6 bases and J shed 4 bases, with 15 bases lying between them.

In this sample, this clonotype turned up many times. The chain carries TRBV5-8 and TRBJ2-7, with 8 bases aligning to TRBD1. The V gene's germline CDR1 is SGHTS and CDR2 YDEGEE. The V and J ends lost 3 bases and 5 bases, in that order; junction bases with no gene match: 4. This CDR3 comprises 13 residues. As DNA, the CDR3 is TGTGCCAGCAGCTATGACAGGGGCCACGAGCAGTACTTC. As protein: CASSYDRGHEQYF.

Worth noting for this clonotype: One junction end disagrees with the germline gene, perhaps due to a read error. The V and J genes are TRBV20-1 and TRBJ1-2, with D perhaps TRBD1 (6 bases). The CDR3 contains 13 residues. Germline CDR1 DFQATT, CDR2 SNEGSKA (reference sequence). CDR3 sequence: CGAQTPRGGAYTF. The CDR3 coding sequence is TGCGGTGCTCAAACCCCCAGGGGTGGTGCCTACACCTTC.

This clonotype occurred a few times. The rearrangement links TRBV15 to TRBJ2-1, with a tentative D call TRBD1 (6 bases). This CDR3 has 14 residues. Trimming left V 3 bases short and J 4 bases short, with 10 bases between. CDR1 is LNHNV, CDR2 YYDKDF, per germline (reference sequence). CDR3 sequence: CATSSAGQYNEQFF. The DNA for the CDR3 is TGTGCCACCAGCAGCGCTGGACAGTACAATGAGCAGTTCTTC.

A note on this clonotype: One end of the junction varies from germline; a read error may be responsible. The chain combines TRBV18 with TRBJ1-2, with 7 nucleotides matching TRBD1. The CDR3 loop spans 15 amino acids. The germline gives CDR1 KGHSH, CDR2 LQKENI. The CDR3 region is CTSSPSRQGLYGHTF. The CDR3 bases are TGTACCAGCTCACCATCAAGACAGGGCCTTTATGGCCACACCTTC.

The chain joins TRBV4-1 to TRBJ2-7; 8 nucleotides agree with TRBD2. The CDR3 covers 16 residues. Germline assignment: CDR1 MGHRA and CDR2 YSYEKL. J lost 3 bases, V lost 0 bases, and 7 bases had no gene match. Written as DNA, the CDR3 is TGCGCCAGCAGCCAAGACGGGAGGGCAGGGGACTACGAGCAGTACTTC. Translating gives CASSQDGRAGDYEQYF.

J is TRBJ1-4 and V is TRBV20-1, with no clear D. This CDR3 is built from 13 residues. The V and J ends lost 6 bases and 4 bases respectively, with 12 bases between them. Per germline, CDR1 DFQATT and CDR2 SNEGSKA (reference sequence). CDR3 coding DNA: TGCAGTGCCGCGCGGCACCTTAATGAAAAACTGTTTTTT. Amino acids: CSAARHLNEKLFF.

The CDR3 DNA reads as TGTGCCAGCAGTTACCTACAGGGCAATGGCAATCAGCCCCAGCATTTT. Amino acid sequence: CASSYLQGNGNQPQHF. The V and J genes are TRBV6-6 and TRBJ1-5; D might be TRBD1 (6 bases). V lost 2 bases, J lost 2 bases, and 13 bases lay in between. The length of the CDR3 is 16 residues. The germline V gene encodes CDR1 MNHNY and CDR2 SVGAGI (reference sequence).